The present T cell receptor beta chain was sequenced within a study of blood T cell repertoires in COVID-19. Study-wide context: The United States, Italy and Spain provided the acute and convalescent COVID-19 samples.

Only in-frame clones appear in the TCRdb table, and some are missing; sequencing was by immunoSEQ multiplex PCR. The profile shows some 130,000 clones, over 80% of them singletons. V was shortened by 2 bases and J by 12 bases, with 8 bases between the two germline ends. This CDR3 is 10 amino acids long. Per the germline V gene, CDR1 is MNHEY and CDR2 is SVGEGT. This chain connects TRBV6-2 or TRBV6-3 to TRBJ2-7, with D possibly matching TRBD1 (5 bases). The TCR comes from a man aged 50 to 60 with active COVID-19. Specimen: peripheral blood. The CDR3 coding sequence is TGTGCCAGCAGTTACGACAGACCGTACTTC. It encodes CASSYDRPYF.